The 28 T cell receptor beta chains below all came from one sample that was sequenced in a study of blood T cells in healthy people across ages (dated by TCRdb to between 2015 and 2016). The library relied on 5' RACE. Sequencing was performed on an Illumina HiSeq 2500. A second PCR of roughly 6 to 11 cycles was run with a J-beta primer mix and a sample-barcoded 5' primer. Starting from the raw public reads, TCRdb applied fastp trimming at Q25, assembled clones with MiXCR and retained in-frame beta chains. Identical CDR3 protein sequences are pooled into one entry, listed with their most common genes and DNA. Across this sample there are hundreds of thousands of distinct CDR3 sequences, with roughly 56% seen only once. 20% to 30% of the sample is in the top ten clones. The sequenced sample consisted of blood. All receptors come from a man aged 40-49 years in good health.

The chain is built from TRBV27 and TRBJ2-1; 10 bases are shared with TRBD2. CDR1 and CDR2 (germline): MNHEY, SMNVEV (reference sequence). Trimming removed 6 bases from V and 8 bases from J; junction bases left unmatched: 13. The CDR3 covers 16 residues. CDR3 sequence (DNA): TGTGCCAGCAGAGCCGCAGGACTAGCGGCCCTGGATGAGCAGTTCTTC. It codes for CASRAAGLAALDEQFF.

The chain employs TRBV29-1 and TRBJ2-1, with unresolved D. V shed 4 bases and J shed 2 bases, with 6 bases lying between them. The germline gives CDR1 SQVTM, CDR2 ANQGSEA. The CDR3 is 12 residues long. The chain's CDR3 is CSVGVPYNEQFF. Here the CDR3 DNA reads TGCAGCGTTGGTGTCCCCTACAATGAGCAGTTCTTC.

This clonotype was observed once. The chain recombines TRBV3-1 with TRBJ2-4; D is undetermined. The CDR3 is made up of 14 amino acids. The germline V gene encodes CDR1 LGHDT and CDR2 YNNKEL (reference sequence). Trimming removed 2 bases at V and 5 bases at J, with 10 bases between. The CDR3 spells CASSQSTVQNIQYF. CDR3 nucleotides: TGTGCCAGCAGCCAATCGACGGTCCAAAACATTCAGTACTTC.

This clonotype was observed at least ten times. The chain recombines TRBV9 with TRBJ1-4; 8 bases map to TRBD1. Per the germline V gene, CDR1 is SGDLS and CDR2 is YYNGEE. The length of the CDR3 is 15 residues. V gave up 4 bases and J gave up 1 base; unmatched junction bases: 3. CDR3 in DNA: TGTGCCAGCAGCTCCGGACAGGGAACTAATGAAAAACTGTTTTTT. Protein: CASSSGQGTNEKLFF.

The V and J genes are TRBV5-1 and TRBJ2-7; D possibly corresponds to TRBD2 (6 bases). From germline, CDR1 is SGHRS and CDR2 YFSETQ. Trimming pared 3 bases from V and 3 bases from J, leaving 13 bases between. The CDR3 spans 14 residues. The CDR3 sequence is CASSSAGFDYEQYF. The CDR3 coding sequence is TGCGCCAGCAGCTCCGCGGGATTTGACTACGAGCAGTACTTC.

There are a few counts of this clonotype. The CDR3 region has the DNA TGTGCCAGCAGACAGGGTATTGGGCGACAAGAGACCCAGTACTTC. Translating it yields CASRQGIGRQETQYF. V is TRBV6-5 and J is TRBJ2-5; maybe TRBD1 (6 bases). The CDR3 totals 15 residues. V was trimmed by 6 bases and J by 2 bases, leaving 16 bases between them. Germline values: CDR1 MNHEY, CDR2 SVGAGI.

This clonotype was found a few times. The chain uses TRBV28 and TRBJ1-2; tentatively, D is TRBD1 (5 bases). Germline loops: CDR1 MDHEN, CDR2 SYDVKM. Trimming cost V 4 bases and J 5 bases, with 14 bases left between them. The length of the CDR3 is 14 residues. This CDR3 is CASSSRKGFYGYTF. For the CDR3, the DNA is TGTGCCAGCAGTTCGAGAAAGGGGTTTTATGGCTACACCTTC.

The chain uses TRBV2 and TRBJ1-6, with D possibly matching TRBD1 (6 bases). V dropped 3 bases and J dropped 6 bases, with 15 bases sitting between them. CDR3 length equals 16 residues. CDR1 is SNHLY and CDR2 is FYNNEI in the germline V gene. CDR3 nucleotides: TGTGCCAGCAGTGATCAGGCGAGGGGGATTAATTCACCCCTCCACTTT. This sequence encodes CASSDQARGINSPLHF.

This clonotype appeared once. This chain connects TRBV4-3 to TRBJ2-3; D not certain. CDR1 is LGHNA, CDR2 YSLEER, per germline. The CDR3 sequence is 16 residues long. V was clipped by 0 bases and J by 5 bases, with 15 bases between them. DNA for the CDR3: TGCGCCAGCAGCCAAGAAGGTACACTTGGGAAAGATACGCAGTATTTT. It encodes CASSQEGTLGKDTQYF.

This clonotype was seen more than once but under ten times. The V call is TRBV20-1, the J call TRBJ2-3, with 8 bases aligning to TRBD1. The CDR3 covers 14 residues. CDR1 and CDR2 from the germline V gene are DFQATT and SNEGSKA (reference sequence). With V trimmed by 5 bases and J by 2 bases, 6 bases remained unmatched. The CDR3: CSAPTGAVTDTQYF. CDR3 DNA: TGCAGTGCTCCGACAGGGGCGGTCACAGATACGCAGTATTTT.

In this sample, this clonotype turned up once. This sequence joins TRBV6-5 and TRBJ1-6, with a possible D match to TRBD1 (6 bases). This CDR3 spans 13 amino acids. Trimming cost V 6 bases and J 11 bases, with 14 bases left between them. Germline assignment: CDR1 MNHEY and CDR2 SVGAGI. This chain's CDR3 is CASRHKNRAPLHF. For the CDR3, the DNA is TGTGCCAGCAGGCACAAAAACAGGGCACCCCTCCACTTT.

This clonotype has more than one count but fewer than ten. The V gene is TRBV6-5, the J gene TRBJ2-3, with D tentatively TRBD2 (5 bases). The CDR3 has 15 amino acids. V lost 6 bases to trimming and J lost 0 bases, with 13 bases between them. CDR1 is MNHEY, CDR2 SVGAGI, per germline. CDR3 sequence reads: CASRGGFTSTDTQYF. DNA for the CDR3: TGTGCCAGCAGAGGAGGTTTCACTAGCACAGATACGCAGTATTTT.

The CDR3 region is CASSQVAGGLDETQYF. Here the CDR3 DNA reads TGCGCCAGCAGCCAGGTAGCGGGGGGGCTTGATGAGACCCAGTACTTC. The gene calls are TRBV5-1 and TRBJ2-5; 11 bases map to TRBD2. V gave up 4 bases and J gave up 5 bases; unmatched junction bases: 10. The germline CDR1 and CDR2 sequences are SGHRS and YFSETQ. The CDR3 covers 16 residues.

A word on this clonotype: One end of the junction varies from germline; a read error may be responsible. V and J are TRBV2 and TRBJ1-6; TRBD1 might be the D (5 bases). Germline CDR1 is SNHLY and CDR2 is FYNNEI. This CDR3 has 18 amino acids. CDR3 nucleotides: TGCGCCAGCGGACGGGTTAGGGGTCAGAGCTCCTATAATTCACCCCTCCACTTT. Amino acid sequence: CASGRVRGQSSYNSPLHF. Full variable domain (missing parts from reference TRBV2 and TRBJ1-6): EPEVTQTPSHQVTQMGQEVILRCVPISNHLYFYWYRQILGQKVEFLVSFYNNEISEKSEIFDDQFSVERPDGSNFTLKIRSTKLEDSAMYFCASGRVRGQSSYNSPLHFGNGTRLTVT.

Turning to this clonotype: The germline gene is not matched at one end of the junction; a read error may be the cause. V is TRBV28 and J is TRBJ2-1; 15 bases line up with TRBD2. The CDR3 is made up of 17 amino acids. Germline V gives CDR1 MDHEN, CDR2 SYDVKM. CDR3 sequence reads: CASSPWTSGRAYNEQFF. Written as DNA, the CDR3 is TGTGCCAGCAGTCCCTGGACTAGCGGGAGGGCCTATAATGAGCAGTTCTTC. Full variable domain (rest looked up from reference TRBV28 and TRBJ2-1): DVKVTQSSRYLVKRTGEKVFLECVQDMDHENMFWYRQDPGLGLRLIYFSYDVKMKEKGDIPEGYSVSREKKERFSLILESASTNQTSMYLCASSPWTSGRAYNEQFFGPGTRLTVL.

The chain carries TRBV9 and TRBJ2-4; 7 bases match TRBD2. The DNA end favors TRBJ2-7, so the J call may be wrong. CDR3 length equals 15 residues. Germline V lookup: CDR1 SGDLS, CDR2 YYNGEE. CDR3 nucleotides: TGTGCCAGCAGCGCCGGAGGGAGGGTGTCAGACGAGCAGTACTTC. Residues: CASSAGGRVSDEQYF.

V usage is TRBV7-8 and J usage is TRBJ1-4, with 9 bases that match TRBD1. This CDR3 region has 16 residues. J was trimmed by 3 bases and V by 5 bases; bases with no gene match: 7. CDR1 and CDR2 from the germline V gene are SGHVS and FQNEAQ. In DNA, the CDR3 is TGTGCCAGCAGCGAGGGACAGGGCAAAGCTAATGAAAAACTGTTTTTT. This codes for CASSEGQGKANEKLFF.

This clonotype was counted a few times. V usage is TRBV3-1 and J usage is TRBJ2-3; D unresolved. Germline assignment: CDR1 LGHDT and CDR2 YNNKEL (reference sequence). The CDR3 spans 14 residues. Trimming removed 0 bases from V and 5 bases from J, with 9 bases in between. This chain's CDR3 is CASSQDGTGDTQYF. The CDR3 DNA sequence: TGTGCCAGCAGCCAAGATGGCACGGGAGATACGCAGTATTTT.

This chain uses TRBV28 with TRBJ1-5; D is unclear. CDR3 length: 14 amino acids. The V gene's germline CDR1 is MDHEN and CDR2 SYDVKM. Between the trimmed V and J ends, which lost 5 bases and 6 bases, there was a span of 14 bases. The CDR3 DNA reads as TGTGCCAGCAGTCTTGGACTATTGGGTCAGCCCCAGCATTTT. Residues: CASSLGLLGQPQHF.

The chain couples TRBV9 to TRBJ2-3; tentative D call: TRBD1 (6 bases). The V gene's germline CDR1 is SGDLS and CDR2 YYNGEE. This CDR3 is built from 17 residues. V was cut by 2 bases and J by 1 base, with 17 bases left in between. The CDR3 DNA is TGTGCCAGCAGCGTTAAGACCGGGACACGACGCACAGATACGCAGTATTTT. This encodes CASSVKTGTRRTDTQYF.

The chain joins TRBV7-9 to TRBJ2-3; D unresolved. The CDR3 contains 12 residues. The V end lost 4 bases, the J end lost 6 bases, and 8 bases lay between the germline ends. Germline V CDR1 and CDR2: SEHNR, FQNEAQ (reference sequence). CDR3: CASSSTDDTQYF. In DNA form, the CDR3 reads TGTGCCAGCAGCTCTACGGATGATACGCAGTATTTT.

This clonotype has just a few counts. V is TRBV29-1 and J is TRBJ2-5, with D perhaps given as TRBD1 or TRBD2 (6 bases each). The DNA end is more similar to TRBJ2-7, so the J call may be wrong. CDR1 and CDR2 from the germline V gene are SQVTM and ANQGSEA. This CDR3 region has 13 residues. CDR3 protein: CSVEEGGGSEQYF. The CDR3 bases are TGCAGCGTTGAAGAAGGGGGAGGATCCGAGCAGTACTTC.

This clonotype was observed a single time. V usage is TRBV20-1 and J usage is TRBJ2-3; a possible D gene is TRBD2 (5 bases). The CDR3 spans 14 residues. V dropped 5 bases and J dropped 2 bases, with 14 bases sitting between them. Germline-derived CDR1 and CDR2 are DFQATT and SNEGSKA (reference sequence). The CDR3 loop is CSASTERLTDTQYF. In DNA, the CDR3 is TGCAGTGCTTCAACGGAGCGGCTCACAGATACGCAGTATTTT.

This clonotype has just a few counts. The chain links TRBV28 to TRBJ2-5, with D possibly TRBD1 on 5 matching bases. The CDR3 has 16 amino acids. Trimming took off 4 bases at V and 2 bases at J, with 17 bases between the two ends. Germline V gene data show CDR1 as MDHEN and CDR2 as SYDVKM. DNA of the CDR3: TGTGCCAGCAGTTCACCGATTCAGGGTTTGCAAGAGACCCAGTACTTC. Its translation: CASSSPIQGLQETQYF.

The gene calls are TRBV14 and TRBJ2-2; D might be TRBD2 (5 bases). Trimming removed 5 bases from V and 5 bases from J, with 9 bases in between. Per the germline V gene, CDR1 is SGHDN and CDR2 is FVKESK. This CDR3 is 13 amino acids long. The CDR3 sequence: CASSDRETGELFF. DNA for the CDR3: TGTGCCAGCAGCGATAGGGAGACCGGGGAGCTGTTTTTT.

A few counts support this clonotype. The chain is built from TRBV5-1 and TRBJ2-7; TRBD2 agrees at 8 bases. TRBJ2-5 matches the DNA end more closely, so the J call is doubtful. Germline V gene lookup returns CDR1 SGHRS and CDR2 YFSETQ. The CDR3 runs 14 residues. In DNA, the CDR3 is TGCGCCAGCAGCTGGGGACTAGTTGGTGAGACCCAGTACTTC. It encodes CASSWGLVGETQYF.

This chain joins TRBV5-1 and TRBJ2-3, with 7 positions matching TRBD2. The germline V gene encodes CDR1 SGHRS and CDR2 YFSETQ. V dropped 4 bases and J dropped 0; count of bases not matched to a gene: 11. The CDR3 has 17 amino acids. CDR3 in DNA: TGCGCCAGCAGCGACCGGGACTACGGTATCAGCACAGATACGCAGTATTTT. This encodes CASSDRDYGISTDTQYF.

The chain joins TRBV11-2 to TRBJ1-1, with unresolved D. This CDR3 is built from 13 residues. The germline gives CDR1 SGHAT, CDR2 FQNNGV. V shed 3 bases and J shed 3 bases, with 8 bases lying between them. The CDR3 DNA reads TGTGCCAGCAGCTTCCAACCGGACACTGAAGCTTTCTTT. It encodes CASSFQPDTEAFF.